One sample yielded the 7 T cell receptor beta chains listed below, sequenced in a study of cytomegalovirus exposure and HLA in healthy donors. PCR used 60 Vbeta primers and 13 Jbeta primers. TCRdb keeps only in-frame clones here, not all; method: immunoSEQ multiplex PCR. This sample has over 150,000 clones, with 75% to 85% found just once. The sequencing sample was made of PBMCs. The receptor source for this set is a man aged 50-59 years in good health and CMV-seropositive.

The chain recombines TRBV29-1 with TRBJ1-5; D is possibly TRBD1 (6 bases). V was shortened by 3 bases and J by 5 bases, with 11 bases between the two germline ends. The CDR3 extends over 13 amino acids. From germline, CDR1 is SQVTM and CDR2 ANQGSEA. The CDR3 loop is CSVEEGGDQPQHF. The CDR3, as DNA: TGCAGCGTTGAGGAAGGGGGTGATCAGCCCCAGCATTTT. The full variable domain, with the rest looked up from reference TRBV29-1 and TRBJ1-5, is SAVISQKPSRDICQRGTSLTIQCQVDSQVTMMFWYRQQPGQSLTLIATANQGSEATYESGFVIDKFPISRPNLTFSTLTVSNMSPEDSSIYLCSVEEGGDQPQHFGDGTRLSIL.

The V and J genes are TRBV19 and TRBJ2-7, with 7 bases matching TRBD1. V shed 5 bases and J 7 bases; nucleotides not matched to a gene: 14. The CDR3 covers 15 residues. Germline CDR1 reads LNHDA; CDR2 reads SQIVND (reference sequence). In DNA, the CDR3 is TGTGCCAGTAGTCAGGGGACAGCCGACTTTGGAGAGCAGTACTTC. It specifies CASSQGTADFGEQYF.

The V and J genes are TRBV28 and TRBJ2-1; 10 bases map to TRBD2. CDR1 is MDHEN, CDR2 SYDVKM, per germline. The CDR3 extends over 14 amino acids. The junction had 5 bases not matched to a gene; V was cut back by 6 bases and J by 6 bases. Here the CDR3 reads CASRAGGLFNEQFF. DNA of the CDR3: TGTGCCAGCAGAGCGGGGGGGCTATTCAATGAGCAGTTCTTC.

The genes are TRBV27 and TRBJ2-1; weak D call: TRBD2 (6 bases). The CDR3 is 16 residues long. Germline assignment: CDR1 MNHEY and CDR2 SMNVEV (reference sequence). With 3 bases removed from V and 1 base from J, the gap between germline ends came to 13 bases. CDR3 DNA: TGTGCCAGCAGTTTCGGGGCGGGGCCTTCCTACAATGAGCAGTTCTTC. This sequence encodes CASSFGAGPSYNEQFF.

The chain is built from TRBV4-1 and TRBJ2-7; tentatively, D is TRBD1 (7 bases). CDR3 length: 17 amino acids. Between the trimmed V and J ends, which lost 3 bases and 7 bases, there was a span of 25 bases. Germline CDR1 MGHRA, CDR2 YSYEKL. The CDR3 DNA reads TGCGCCAGCAGCCATGGTTCTTGGGACAGCGGGTCGGTTGAGCAGTACTTC. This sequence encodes CASSHGSWDSGSVEQYF.

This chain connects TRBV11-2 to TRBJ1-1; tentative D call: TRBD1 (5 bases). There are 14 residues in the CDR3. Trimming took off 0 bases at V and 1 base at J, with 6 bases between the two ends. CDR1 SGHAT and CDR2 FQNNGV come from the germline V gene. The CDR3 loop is CASSLDGANTEAFF. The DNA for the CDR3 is TGTGCCAGCAGCTTAGATGGGGCGAACACTGAAGCTTTCTTT.

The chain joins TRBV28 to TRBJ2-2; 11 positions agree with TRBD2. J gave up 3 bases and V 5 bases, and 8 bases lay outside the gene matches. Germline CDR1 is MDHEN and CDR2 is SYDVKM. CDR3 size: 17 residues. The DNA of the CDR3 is TGTGCCAGCAGTCCATACGGACTAGCGGGTCACACCGGGGAGCTGTTTTTT. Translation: CASSPYGLAGHTGELFF. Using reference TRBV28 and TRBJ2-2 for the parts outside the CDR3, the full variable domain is DVKVTQSSRYLVKRTGEKVFLECVQDMDHENMFWYRQDPGLGLRLIYFSYDVKMKEKGDIPEGYSVSREKKERFSLILESASTNQTSMYLCASSPYGLAGHTGELFFGEGSRLTVL.